A single T cell receptor beta chain is shown here with its context. As yet, its antigen is unknown. The data were taken from a study of T cells after yellow fever vaccination. Study-wide points: Contamination of FACS-sorted repertoires by abundant clonotypes from the bulk population could occur. Although the secondary response was weaker, it peaked faster, at day 5 versus 15.

They built TCR cDNA with 5'RACE template switching, a step that put in a universal primer site and UMIs. One entry per CDR3 protein, called by TCRdb with MiXCR from the 5' RACE reads. The data show fewer than 650,000 distinct CDR3 sequences, around a fifth seen once. Germline V gene lookup returns CDR1 SGHRS and CDR2 YFSETQ. V was pared by 4 bases and J by 5 bases, with 9 bases of the junction left unmatched. This CDR3 comprises 15 residues. This specimen was PBMCs, taken more than 20 days after the first yellow fever vaccination. This chain joins TRBV5-1 and TRBJ2-5; 9 nucleotides match TRBD1. This clonotype was sampled from a man aged 18 to 29 who received the YFV17D yellow fever vaccine. This chain's CDR3 is CASSQLQGALETQYF. The CDR3 DNA is TGCGCCAGCAGCCAATTACAGGGGGCCTTGGAGACCCAGTACTTC.